This entry lists 21 T cell receptor beta chains sequenced from one sample in a study of cytomegalovirus exposure and HLA in healthy donors. Primers: 60 Vbeta forward and 13 Jbeta reverse. TCRdb's table, derived via immunoSEQ multiplex PCR, lists solely in-frame clones and lacks some. The sample yields under 150,000 clones, around 85% seen once. Specimen: PBMCs. These receptors were collected from a man between 40 and 49 years old in good health and CMV-seropositive.

Concerning this clone: An end of the junction differs from the germline gene, which may be a read error. The rearrangement links TRBV7-9 to TRBJ2-7; no reliable D call. The V gene's germline CDR1 is SEHNR and CDR2 FQNEAQ (reference sequence). This CDR3 region has 12 residues. This CDR3 is CSSSTTHIEQYF. In DNA form, the CDR3 reads TGTTCCAGCAGTACGACTCACATCGAGCAGTACTTC.

J is TRBJ2-1 and V is TRBV30; D uncertain. The germline V gene encodes CDR1 GTSNPN and CDR2 SVGIG (reference sequence). V was trimmed by 5 bases and J by 1 base, leaving 12 bases between them. This CDR3 has 14 amino acids. CDR3 bases: TGTGCCTGGGAGCAATCCCTATCCTACAATGAGCAGTTCTTC. Protein: CAWEQSLSYNEQFF.

The chain links TRBV6-1 to TRBJ1-3; no firm D call. Germline V CDR1 and CDR2: MNHNS, SASEGT. V dropped 0 bases and J dropped 5 bases, with 14 bases sitting between them. This CDR3 is built from 16 residues. In DNA, the CDR3 is TGTGCCAGCAGTGAAGCGCTTCATGTAGAGCGAAACACCATATATTTT. Translated, it gives CASSEALHVERNTIYF.

The chain carries TRBV29-1 and TRBJ1-2; TRBD1 agrees at 9 bases. Germline CDR1 SQVTM, CDR2 ANQGSEA. CDR3 length: 14 residues. J gave up 5 bases and V 3 bases, and 7 bases lay outside the gene matches. CDR3 protein: CSVDGQGNSYGYTF. The CDR3 bases are TGCAGCGTTGACGGACAGGGGAATTCGTATGGCTACACCTTC.

The V gene is TRBV30, the J gene TRBJ2-2; 7 nucleotides line up with TRBD2. V was pared by 3 bases and J by 0 bases, with 10 bases of the junction left unmatched. The CDR3 consists of 17 residues. The germline gives CDR1 GTSNPN, CDR2 SVGIG (reference sequence). The CDR3 spells CAWRKVAGEANTGELFF. The DNA for the CDR3 is TGTGCCTGGAGAAAGGTGGCGGGAGAAGCGAACACCGGGGAGCTGTTTTTT.

V usage is TRBV29-1 and J usage is TRBJ2-2; D may be TRBD1 (6 bases). The germline V gene encodes CDR1 SQVTM and CDR2 ANQGSEA. The CDR3 is 11 residues long. V shed 7 bases and J shed 7 bases, with 10 bases lying between them. The CDR3 reads CSGKQGGELFF. As DNA, the CDR3 is TGCAGCGGCAAACAGGGCGGGGAGCTGTTTTTT.

The chain joins TRBV10-3 to TRBJ1-1, with TRBD1 identical over 10 bases. V gave up 9 bases and J gave up 6 bases; unmatched junction bases: 7. This CDR3 contains 13 residues. Germline loops: CDR1 ENHRY, CDR2 SYGVKD. The chain's CDR3 is CAIKGQGKSEAFF. The CDR3 nucleotides are TGTGCCATAAAGGGACAGGGGAAGTCTGAAGCTTTCTTT.

This chain connects TRBV19 to TRBJ1-5; D may be TRBD1 (6 bases). CDR1 and CDR2 from the germline V gene are LNHDA and SQIVND (reference sequence). The CDR3 contains 14 residues. V dropped 5 bases and J dropped 3 bases, with 11 bases sitting between them. The CDR3 DNA reads as TGTGCCAGTAGTGGACGGGACACCAATCAGCCCCAGCATTTT. Translating it yields CASSGRDTNQPQHF. The full variable domain, rest sourced from reference TRBV19 and TRBJ1-5, is DGGITQSPKYLFRKEGQNVTLSCEQNLNHDAMYWYRQDPGQGLRLIYYSQIVNDFQKGDIAEGYSVSREKKESFPLTVTSAQKNPTAFYLCASSGRDTNQPQHFGDGTRLSIL.

The chain carries TRBV15 and TRBJ2-3; 7 nucleotides align to TRBD2. Germline loops: CDR1 LNHNV, CDR2 YYDKDF (reference sequence). This CDR3 has 15 amino acids. V lost 3 bases to trimming and J lost 3 bases; unmatched junction nucleotides: 6. This CDR3 is CATSSGFSGTDTQYF. Written as DNA, the CDR3 is TGTGCCACCAGCAGCGGTTTTAGCGGGACAGATACGCAGTATTTT.

The chain joins TRBV4-2 to TRBJ2-7; 10 positions agree with TRBD2. Trimming cost V 5 bases and J 5 bases; bases outside gene matches: 3. The CDR3 has 13 amino acids. Germline CDR1 LGHNA, CDR2 YNFKEQ. CDR3 sequence reads: CASSSGRVDEQYF. The DNA of the CDR3 is TGTGCCAGCAGCAGCGGGAGGGTCGACGAGCAGTACTTC.

The CDR3 loop is CASSLSTRQPQHF. CDR3 sequence (DNA): TGTGCCAGCAGTTTATCTACGAGGCAGCCCCAGCATTTT. The chain is built from TRBV27 and TRBJ1-5, with D hard to call. V gave up 0 bases and J gave up 7 bases, with 7 bases separating them. Germline CDR1 is MNHEY and CDR2 is SMNVEV (reference sequence). The CDR3 is 13 residues long.

The chain carries TRBV11-3 and TRBJ1-1, with TRBD1 matching over 7 bases. This CDR3 contains 14 residues. The trim removed 5 bases at V and 2 bases at J, leaving 5 bases unmatched. Germline V gene lookup returns CDR1 SGHNT and CDR2 YENEEA. The CDR3 DNA reads TGTGCCAGCAGCGACCGGGACAGTAACACTGAAGCTTTCTTT. Amino acids: CASSDRDSNTEAFF.

The chain links TRBV11-2 to TRBJ2-5; 8 bases line up with TRBD2. The CDR3 has 18 amino acids. The ends lost 1 base at V and 1 base at J; junction bases unmatched: 11. CDR1 is SGHAT, CDR2 FQNNGV, per germline. The CDR3 here is CASSLGGTGGRSQETQYF. In DNA form, the CDR3 reads TGTGCCAGCAGCTTAGGGGGGACGGGGGGGAGGAGCCAAGAGACCCAGTACTTC.

V gene TRBV18 combines with J gene TRBJ1-2; tentative D call: TRBD1 (6 bases). Germline loops: CDR1 KGHSH, CDR2 LQKENI. Trimming removed 3 bases from V and 6 bases from J, with 14 bases in between. CDR3 size: 14 residues. The DNA of the CDR3 is TGTGCCAGCTCACCGCAGGGGTATGACGATGGCTACACCTTC. It yields the protein CASSPQGYDDGYTF.

The rearrangement uses TRBV5-5 and TRBJ1-3; D is unclear. V lost 4 bases and J lost 3, with 17 bases in between. The CDR3 length is 16 residues. Germline V CDR1 and CDR2: SGHKS, YYEKEE (reference sequence). CDR3 protein: CASSLPTHGSGNTIYF. In DNA, the CDR3 is TGTGCCAGCAGCCTTCCCACGCATGGGAGTGGAAACACCATATATTTT.

This clone was observed a handful of times. The chain recombines TRBV6-1 with TRBJ2-1; TRBD2 agrees at 10 bases. The ends lost 2 bases at V and 7 bases at J; junction bases unmatched: 5. The CDR3 contains 15 residues. The V gene's germline CDR1 is MNHNS and CDR2 SASEGT. Here the CDR3 reads CASSELAGETNEQFF. The CDR3, as DNA: TGTGCCAGCAGTGAACTAGCGGGAGAAACGAATGAGCAGTTCTTC.

This chain uses TRBV10-2 with TRBJ2-1, with 10 bases identical to TRBD2. CDR1 and CDR2 from the germline V gene are WSHSY and SAAADI. The CDR3 sequence is 13 residues long. The V and J ends lost 9 bases and 9 bases, in that order; junction bases with no gene match: 8. The chain's CDR3 is CASVSGGAGEQFF. The CDR3 DNA reads as TGCGCCAGTGTGAGCGGGGGGGCCGGTGAGCAGTTCTTC.

The V gene is TRBV7-9, the J gene TRBJ2-3; TRBD1 matches 8 bases. Losses at the gene ends were 5 bases for V and 2 bases for J; bases not matched to a gene: 9. CDR1 is SEHNR, CDR2 FQNEAQ, per germline (reference sequence). The CDR3 extends over 16 amino acids. The CDR3 here is CASSGVDRDITDTQYF. CDR3 nucleotides: TGTGCCAGCAGCGGAGTGGACAGGGACATCACAGATACGCAGTATTTT. Together with reference TRBV7-9 and TRBJ2-3, the CDR3 gives the full variable domain: DTGVSQNPRHKITKRGQNVTFRCDPISEHNRLYWYRQTLGQGPEFLTYFQNEAQLEKSRLLSDRFSAERPKGSFSTLEIQRTEQGDSAMYLCASSGVDRDITDTQYFGPGTRLTVL.

The chain employs TRBV7-9 and TRBJ1-4; tentatively, D is TRBD1 (6 bases). CDR1 and CDR2 (germline): SEHNR, FQNEAQ (reference sequence). V dropped 5 bases and J dropped 7 bases, with 11 bases sitting between them. The CDR3 is 13 amino acids. The CDR3 loop reads CASSIGQIEKLFF. The CDR3 nucleotides are TGTGCCAGCAGCATCGGACAGATTGAAAAACTGTTTTTT. The full variable domain, rest sourced from reference TRBV7-9 and TRBJ1-4, is DTGVSQNPRHKITKRGQNVTFRCDPISEHNRLYWYRQTLGQGPEFLTYFQNEAQLEKSRLLSDRFSAERPKGSFSTLEIQRTEQGDSAMYLCASSIGQIEKLFFGSGTQLSVL.

V gene TRBV7-3 combines with J gene TRBJ2-3; the D gene is possibly TRBD2 (6 bases). Deletions cut 2 bases from V and 2 bases from J, with 17 bases between. This CDR3 spans 17 amino acids. CDR1 SGHTA and CDR2 FQGTGA come from the germline V gene. DNA for the CDR3: TGTGCCAGCAGCTTACGCGGGAATGCGTACCTCACAGATACGCAGTATTTT. As protein: CASSLRGNAYLTDTQYF.

The chain is built from TRBV9 and TRBJ1-2, with 7 bases lining up with TRBD1. CDR3 length: 15 residues. Per germline, CDR1 SGDLS and CDR2 YYNGEE. J lost 4 bases, V lost 4 bases, and 10 bases had no gene match. In nucleotides, the CDR3 is TGTGCCAGCAGCCCGGTGAGGGGGCATAGCTATGGCTACACCTTC. Its protein product is CASSPVRGHSYGYTF.